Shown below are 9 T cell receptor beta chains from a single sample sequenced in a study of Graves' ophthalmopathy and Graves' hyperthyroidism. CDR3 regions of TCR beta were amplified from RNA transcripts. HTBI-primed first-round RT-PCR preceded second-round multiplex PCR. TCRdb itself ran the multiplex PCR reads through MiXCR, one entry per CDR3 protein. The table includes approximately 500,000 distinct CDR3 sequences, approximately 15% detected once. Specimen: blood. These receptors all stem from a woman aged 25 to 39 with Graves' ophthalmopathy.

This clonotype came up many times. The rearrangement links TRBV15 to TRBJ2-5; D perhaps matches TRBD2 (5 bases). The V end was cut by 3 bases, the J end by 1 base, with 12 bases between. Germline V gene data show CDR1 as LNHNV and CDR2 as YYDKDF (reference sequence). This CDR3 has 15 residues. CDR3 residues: CATSSAGRPQETQYF. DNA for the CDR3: TGTGCCACCAGCAGCGCGGGCAGACCCCAAGAGACCCAGTACTTC.

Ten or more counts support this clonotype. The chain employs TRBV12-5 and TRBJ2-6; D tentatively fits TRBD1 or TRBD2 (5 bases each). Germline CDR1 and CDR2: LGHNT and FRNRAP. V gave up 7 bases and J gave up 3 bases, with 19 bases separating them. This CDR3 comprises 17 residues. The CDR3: CASVKGPNLGGANVLTF. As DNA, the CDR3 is TGTGCTAGTGTGAAGGGACCAAATTTGGGTGGGGCCAACGTCCTGACTTTC.

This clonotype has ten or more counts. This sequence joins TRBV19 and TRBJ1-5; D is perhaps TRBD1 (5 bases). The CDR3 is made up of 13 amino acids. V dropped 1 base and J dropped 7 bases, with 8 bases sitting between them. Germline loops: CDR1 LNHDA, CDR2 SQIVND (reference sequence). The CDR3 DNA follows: TGTGCCAGTAGTATAGGGGGCGGACAGCCCCAGCATTTT. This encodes CASSIGGGQPQHF.

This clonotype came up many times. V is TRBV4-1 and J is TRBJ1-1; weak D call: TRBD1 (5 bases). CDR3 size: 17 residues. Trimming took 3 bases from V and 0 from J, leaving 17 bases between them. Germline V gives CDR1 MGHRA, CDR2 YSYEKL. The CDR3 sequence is CASSQTGTDQMNTEAFF. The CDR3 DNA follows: TGCGCCAGCAGCCAGACGGGGACGGATCAAATGAACACTGAAGCTTTCTTT.

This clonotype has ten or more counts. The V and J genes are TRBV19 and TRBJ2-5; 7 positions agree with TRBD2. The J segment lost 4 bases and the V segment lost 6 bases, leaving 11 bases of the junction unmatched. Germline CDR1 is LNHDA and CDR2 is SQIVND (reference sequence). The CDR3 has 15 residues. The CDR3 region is CASSTLTAGVETQYF. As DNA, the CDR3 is TGTGCCAGTAGCACCTTAACGGCGGGAGTAGAGACCCAGTACTTC.

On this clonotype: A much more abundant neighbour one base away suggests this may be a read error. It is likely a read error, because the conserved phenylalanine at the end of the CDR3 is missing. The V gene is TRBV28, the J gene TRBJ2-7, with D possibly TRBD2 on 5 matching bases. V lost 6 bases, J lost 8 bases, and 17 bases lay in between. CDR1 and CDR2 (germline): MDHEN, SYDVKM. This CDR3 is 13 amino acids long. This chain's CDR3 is CASSRDPLYKQYL. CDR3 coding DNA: TGTGCCAGCAGCCGGGATCCCTTGTACAAGCAGTACCTC.

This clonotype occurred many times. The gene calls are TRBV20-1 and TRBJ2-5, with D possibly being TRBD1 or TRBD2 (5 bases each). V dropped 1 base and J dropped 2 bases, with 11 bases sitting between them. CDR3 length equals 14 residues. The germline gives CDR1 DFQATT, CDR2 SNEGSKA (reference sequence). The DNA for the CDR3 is TGCAGTGCTAGAGTCGGGGCACAGCAAGAGACCCAGTACTTC. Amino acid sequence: CSARVGAQQETQYF.

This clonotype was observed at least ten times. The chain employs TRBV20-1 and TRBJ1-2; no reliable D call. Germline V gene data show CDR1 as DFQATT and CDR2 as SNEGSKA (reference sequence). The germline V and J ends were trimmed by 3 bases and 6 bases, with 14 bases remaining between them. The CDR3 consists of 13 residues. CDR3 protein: CSASLSVMHGYTF. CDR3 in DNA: TGCAGTGCTAGCTTATCGGTGATGCATGGCTACACCTTC.

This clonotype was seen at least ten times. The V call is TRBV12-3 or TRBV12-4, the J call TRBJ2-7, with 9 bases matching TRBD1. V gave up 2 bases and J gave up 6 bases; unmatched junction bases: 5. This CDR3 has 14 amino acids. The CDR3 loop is CASSLLQGATEQYF. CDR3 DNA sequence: TGTGCCAGCAGTTTATTACAGGGGGCAACCGAGCAGTACTTC.